This TCR beta chain stems from a study of T cells in Graves' hyperthyroidism and ophthalmopathy (dated 2019 in TCRdb). Study-level background: TCR V-J signatures able to tell the groups apart were searched for in a discovery cohort of 90 to 100 patients, of whom under 45 had Graves' ophthalmopathy and some 60 had stable Graves' hyperthyroidism. Following sampling, methimazole starting at 30 mg daily was given to hyperthyroidism patients, and high-dose intravenous methylprednisolone was given to ophthalmopathy patients. In roughly six Graves' hyperthyroidism patients, the study also compared T-cell repertoires from thyroid tissue with T-cell repertoires from blood. TCR Vbeta CDR3 sequencing of some 140 peripheral blood samples (more than 40 ophthalmopathy, over 70 hyperthyroidism and about 17 progressor patients) is reported in the paper. Whether ophthalmopathy could be predicted prospectively was tested in an independent validation cohort made up of 18 hyperthyroidism patients plus 17 patients who later progressed to ophthalmopathy. The roughly 90 discovery patients were divided at random into training and test sets in a 7:3 ratio. Summary of the overall study and its limitations: No statistical method was used to set the sample size in advance, and investigators knew the group allocation. A 13 V-J signature model separated ophthalmopathy from stable hyperthyroidism, with 87.88% sensitivity and just under 84% specificity in cross-validation and 80%/75% in testing. Blood samples also contained most of the expanded thyroid clonotypes (frequency above 0.001), which suggests that blood repertoires may reflect thyroid immune responses. During validation, the model predicted progression to ophthalmopathy a median of approximately 7 months ahead of onset, with 60% to 71% sensitivity and 72% to 80% specificity.

This clonotype was seen many times. The specificity of this receptor is unknown. No qualities accompany the bases; no much larger clone lies one base away. Amplification of TCR beta CDR3 regions was carried out from RNA transcripts. A first-round RT-PCR of the TCR CDR3 used the HTBI primer set with the Qiagen OneStep RT-PCR kit. Libraries were constructed in a second round of multiplex PCR, after which size selection and purification were performed. Paired-end sequencing of the libraries was performed with 100 bp reads on an Illumina HiSeq2000. Turning to the authors' computational methods: SOAPnuke was used to process the raw data, with reads discarded if the reads contained adapters or uncalled bases, had a mean Phred below 15, or lacked an exact constant-primer or identifier match. High-quality paired reads were merged using COPE v1.2.5, and each unique nucleotide sequence was defined as a clonotype. Clonotypes were aligned to IMGT TRBV, TRBD and TRBJ reference segments using MiTCR v1.1. Analysis was restricted to V-J combinations with a frequency above 0.0001, which covered over 98% of repertoires. The TCS score was defined as the ratio of F50 (clonal expansion) to E x V (chaos), calculated using BLOSUM62-based TCRdist between CDR3 peptides within each V-J. Welch's t-statistics and random forest reduced around 550 V-J features to about 13, which were used in a naive Bayes classifier (R e1071). The Morisita-Horn index was used to measure how similar the thyroid and blood repertoires were. TCRdb cleaned the public reads at Q25 with fastp, built clones with MiXCR and kept in-frame beta chains. Under each unique CDR3 protein, matching rows form one entry showing the most common genes and DNA. None of the V and J calls come from the authors' own analysis; TCRdb made them. In all, the sample holds 550,000 to 600,000 distinct CDR3 sequences, and under 60% of those were seen once. The ten largest clones take up roughly 20% of the sample.

Including cysteine and phenylalanine, the CDR3 has 12 amino acids. Only the CDR3 region is kept as DNA, spanning 36 bases read in frame from base 1. Per the germline V gene, SGHRS is the CDR1 and YFSETQ is the CDR2. Trimming at the junction amounts to 4 bases on V and 0 bases on J, and the germline ends lie 4 bases apart. Any patient with an uncontrolled infection, another autoimmune disease, pregnancy or lactation was excluded. Diagnoses relied on clinical symptoms, serum thyroxine and TRAb, thyroid ultrasound and orbital computed tomography. Trizol reagent was used to extract total RNA, and RNA quality was then checked on an Agilent 2100 Bioanalyzer.

This sequence uses TRBV5-1 and TRBJ1-1; the D segment cannot be called with confidence. The source is an adult woman with Graves' disease, either hyperthyroidism or ophthalmopathy (not recorded which). Sequencing was done on a sample of peripheral blood or thyroid tissue (not recorded which). The nucleotide sequence reads TGCGCCAGCAGCACACTGAACACTGAAGCTTTCTTT. Its translation reads: CASSTLNTEAFF.